These 30 T cell receptor beta chains share one sample of origin, sequenced in a study of blood T cells in healthy people across ages. Using a J-beta primer mix together with a sample-barcoded 5' primer, a second PCR was run for roughly 6 to 12 cycles. One entry per CDR3 protein, called by TCRdb with MiXCR from the 5' RACE reads. The repertoire holds about a million distinct CDR3 sequences, with approximately 38% as singletons. The sequenced material came from blood. The receptors derive from a man aged 18 to 30 in good health.

Notes on this clonotype: An end of the junction does not agree with germline; a read error may underlie this. The chain uses TRBV20-1 and TRBJ2-3; 11 nucleotides agree with TRBD2. The CDR3 totals 18 residues. Germline CDR1 is DFQATT and CDR2 is SNEGSKA (reference sequence). The CDR3 here is CGARETSGVDYSTDTQYF. CDR3 coding DNA: TGCGGTGCTAGAGAGACTAGCGGGGTAGACTATAGCACAGATACGCAGTATTTT.

In this sample, this clonotype turned up a few times. J is TRBJ1-4 and V is TRBV10-3, with D possibly matching TRBD1 (6 bases). The germline V and J ends were trimmed by 2 bases and 5 bases, with 15 bases remaining between them. Germline loops: CDR1 ENHRY, CDR2 SYGVKD. This CDR3 has 16 residues. In DNA, the CDR3 is TGTGCCATCAGTGAGGGCCCAGGGGAGGCAAATGAAAAACTGTTTTTT. This translates into CAISEGPGEANEKLFF.

Note on this clonotype: A read error may account for a junction end that differs from germline. V is TRBV4-1 and J is TRBJ1-2; D is unclear. CDR1 and CDR2 (germline): MGHRA, YSYEKL. This CDR3 has 14 residues. CDR3 amino acids: CASGQPRKMHGYTF. The DNA of the CDR3 is TGCGCCAGCGGCCAACCCCGGAAGATGCATGGCTACACCTTC.

The rearrangement links TRBV7-9 to TRBJ1-2; D not resolved. Per germline, CDR1 SEHNR and CDR2 FQNEAQ (reference sequence). The CDR3 sequence is 13 residues long. V was pared by 5 bases and J by 9 bases, with 16 bases between. CDR3 amino acids: CASSREGTLSYTF. In DNA, the CDR3 is TGTGCCAGCAGCCGTGAGGGTACCTTGAGCTACACCTTC.

The V and J genes are TRBV7-9 and TRBJ1-1; D is ambiguous. This CDR3 comprises 14 residues. Germline V gene lookup returns CDR1 SEHNR and CDR2 FQNEAQ (reference sequence). Trimming removed 6 bases at V and 0 bases at J, with 11 bases between. The DNA for the CDR3 is TGTGCCAGCAGTGTGGTAGGGATGAACACTGAAGCTTTCTTT. It specifies CASSVVGMNTEAFF.

This clonotype has only a few counts. The chain couples TRBV12-3 or TRBV12-4 to TRBJ1-2; D is perhaps TRBD1 (5 bases). This CDR3 has 11 amino acids. V lost 10 bases, J lost 8 bases, and 14 bases lay in between. CDR3: CANSRGGGYTF. CDR3 DNA: TGTGCCAACTCAAGGGGAGGAGGCTACACCTTC.

This clonotype has just one count. This chain links TRBV10-2 with TRBJ1-2, with a possible D match to TRBD1 (6 bases). V lost 6 bases to trimming and J lost 4 bases, with 15 bases between them. This CDR3 has 14 residues. The germline gives CDR1 WSHSY, CDR2 SAAADI. CDR3 DNA sequence: TGCGCCAGCAGGCCCACACAGGGTGGCTATGGCTACACCTTC. This gives the protein CASRPTQGGYGYTF.

The rearrangement joins TRBV5-1 to TRBJ1-1; D ambiguous. The CDR3 totals 13 residues. With 4 bases removed from V and 0 bases from J, the gap between germline ends came to 7 bases. CDR1 is SGHRS and CDR2 is YFSETQ in the germline V gene. The CDR3 bases are TGCGCCAGCAGCGCGGCCTTGAACACTGAAGCTTTCTTT. Translated, it gives CASSAALNTEAFF.

The rearrangement uses TRBV9 and TRBJ1-2, with 7 nucleotides matching TRBD1. The CDR3 covers 15 residues. CDR1 and CDR2 (germline): SGDLS, YYNGEE. Trimming cost V 4 bases and J 4 bases; bases outside gene matches: 10. CDR3 protein: CASSPSDRTLYGYTF. CDR3 nucleotide sequence: TGTGCCAGCAGCCCCTCGGACAGGACACTCTATGGCTACACCTTC.

This clonotype was seen a handful of times. The chain uses TRBV20-1 and TRBJ1-1; D uncertain. Per germline, CDR1 DFQATT and CDR2 SNEGSKA (reference sequence). Between the trimmed V and J ends, which lost 3 bases and 11 bases, there was a span of 22 bases. The CDR3 length is 14 residues. CDR3 amino acids: CSASPTSGTAGAFF. The CDR3 region has the DNA TGCAGTGCTAGTCCGACATCAGGTACCGCCGGGGCTTTCTTT.

The chain recombines TRBV7-9 with TRBJ2-7; D may be TRBD2 (5 bases). Germline V gene sequence: CDR1 SEHNR, CDR2 FQNEAQ (reference sequence). This CDR3 has 14 residues. The V gene lost 3 bases and the J gene lost 1 base, with 10 bases spanning the gap. CDR3 protein: CASSFLGGSYEQYF. As DNA, the CDR3 is TGTGCCAGCAGCTTTTTAGGCGGGTCCTACGAGCAGTACTTC.

The table lists this clonotype with many counts. This chain links TRBV5-1 with TRBJ2-5; 7 bases agree with TRBD1. CDR3 size: 14 residues. The germline gives CDR1 SGHRS, CDR2 YFSETQ. J gave up 1 base and V 3 bases, and 3 bases lay outside the gene matches. The CDR3, as DNA: TGCGCCAGCAGCTCCGGGACAGTCCAAGAGACCCAGTACTTC. Its translation: CASSSGTVQETQYF.

This rearrangement joins TRBV5-1 to TRBJ2-1, with TRBD2 matching over 11 bases. This CDR3 is built from 19 residues. The V and J ends lost 1 base and 0 bases, in that order; junction bases with no gene match: 9. In germline, CDR1 is SGHRS, CDR2 YFSETQ. The CDR3: CASSLSLAGGPSSYNEQFF. The CDR3 region has the DNA TGCGCCAGCAGCTTGAGTCTAGCGGGGGGCCCGAGCTCCTACAATGAGCAGTTCTTC.

This clonotype was found a few times. The chain links TRBV7-3 to TRBJ2-3, with D tentatively TRBD2 (5 bases). With 6 bases removed from V and 5 bases from J, the gap between germline ends came to 12 bases. This CDR3 has 13 residues. The germline V gene encodes CDR1 SGHTA and CDR2 FQGTGA. The CDR3 here is CASSPSGLDTQYF. The DNA of the CDR3 is TGTGCCAGCAGTCCCTCGGGATTAGATACGCAGTATTTT.

V and J are TRBV4-1 and TRBJ2-3; 9 positions agree with TRBD2. The germline V gene encodes CDR1 MGHRA and CDR2 YSYEKL. Losses at the gene ends were 0 bases for V and 4 bases for J; bases not matched to a gene: 5. CDR3 length: 16 amino acids. CDR3 in amino acids: CASSQESSGVADTQYF. CDR3 DNA sequence: TGCGCCAGCAGCCAAGAGTCTAGCGGGGTAGCAGATACGCAGTATTTT.

J is TRBJ2-3 and V is TRBV7-9, with D maybe TRBD1 (6 bases). The CDR3 extends over 17 amino acids. Looked up from germline, CDR1 is SEHNR and CDR2 is FQNEAQ (reference sequence). V dropped 4 bases and J dropped 0 bases, with 17 bases sitting between them. The DNA for the CDR3 is TGTGCCAGCAGCTCCCCTTGCGAGGGGGTTAGCACAGATACGCAGTATTTT. It specifies CASSSPCEGVSTDTQYF.

The chain couples TRBV6-2 or TRBV6-3 to TRBJ1-2; 8 bases agree with TRBD1. The CDR3 contains 14 residues. Trimming removed 5 bases from V and 7 bases from J; junction bases left unmatched: 9. Germline V lookup: CDR1 MNHEY, CDR2 SVGEGT. As DNA, the CDR3 is TGTGCCAGCAGTGACGAACAGGGGGTAGCTGGCTACACCTTC. Encoded protein: CASSDEQGVAGYTF.

This clonotype was counted a few times. The rearrangement uses TRBV11-1 and TRBJ2-1; 9 bases match TRBD1. Germline-derived CDR1 and CDR2 are SGHAT and FQDESV (reference sequence). CDR3 length equals 15 residues. The J segment lost 4 bases and the V segment lost 5 bases, leaving 6 bases of the junction unmatched. The CDR3 nucleotides read TGTGCCAGCAGCCCAGGACAGGGGATTTACAATGAGCAGTTCTTC. Protein product: CASSPGQGIYNEQFF.

As concerns this clonotype: This sequence may be a read error, since a much larger clone differs from it by one base. In DNA form, the CDR3 reads TGTGCCAGCAGTTTAAGAGAGACCCAGTTCTTC. Residues: CASSLRETQFF. The chain has TRBV12-3 or TRBV12-4 and TRBJ2-1; D gene uncertain. There are 11 residues in the CDR3. The ends were cut back, 2 bases at V and 13 bases at J, with 9 bases in the middle.

The table lists this clonotype with many counts. The V and J genes are TRBV12-3 or TRBV12-4 and TRBJ1-4; TRBD1 agrees at 9 bases. The junction had 1 base not matched to a gene; V was cut back by 2 bases and J by 6 bases. The CDR3 is 14 residues long. The CDR3 sequence: CASSLTGGDEKLFF. The CDR3 bases are TGTGCCAGCAGTTTAACAGGGGGCGATGAAAAACTGTTTTTT.

This clonotype was observed a handful of times. The rearrangement uses TRBV9 and TRBJ1-2; 10 bases match TRBD1. V lost 4 bases, J lost 4 bases, and 7 bases stayed unmatched. Germline CDR1 and CDR2: SGDLS and YYNGEE. The CDR3 has 15 residues. The CDR3 loop reads CASSSDRGQGYGYTF. CDR3 DNA sequence: TGTGCCAGCAGCTCCGACAGGGGGCAGGGCTATGGCTACACCTTC. The variable domain in full, completed from reference TRBV9 and TRBJ1-2, reads DSGVTQTPKHLITATGQRVTLRCSPRSGDLSVYWYQQSLDQGLQFLIQYYNGEERAKGNILERFSAQQFPDLHSELNLSSLELGDSALYFCASSSDRGQGYGYTFGSGTRLTVV.

This clonotype was seen a handful of times. The V and J genes are TRBV7-2 and TRBJ2-5; D ambiguous. In germline, CDR1 is SGHTA, CDR2 FQGNSA. The CDR3 runs 15 residues. Trimming cost V 1 base and J 0 bases, with 9 bases left between them. CDR3 amino acids: CASSLEVAYQETQYF. The CDR3 DNA follows: TGTGCCAGCAGCTTAGAAGTCGCGTACCAAGAGACCCAGTACTTC.

The rearrangement links TRBV9 to TRBJ2-1; 10 nucleotides align to TRBD2. The V and J ends lost 3 bases and 4 bases, in that order; junction bases with no gene match: 7. The CDR3 loop spans 16 amino acids. CDR1 is SGDLS, CDR2 YYNGEE, per germline. CDR3 coding DNA: TGTGCCAGCAGCGCCCGAGCGGGGGGGCTGTACAATGAGCAGTTCTTC. It is translated as CASSARAGGLYNEQFF.

V and J are TRBV7-9 and TRBJ2-1; tentatively, D is TRBD1 or TRBD2 (5 bases each). Germline V lookup: CDR1 SEHNR, CDR2 FQNEAQ (reference sequence). The CDR3 totals 15 residues. Between the trimmed V and J ends, which lost 1 base and 8 bases, there was a span of 15 bases. CDR3 protein: CASSLVSGRSDEQFF. The CDR3 coding sequence is TGTGCCAGCAGCTTAGTCTCGGGACGGTCCGATGAGCAGTTCTTC.

The table lists this clonotype with a few counts. The CDR3 DNA follows: TGTGCCAGCAGCTTAGAATTCCGAGGGTTTCGGGAGACCCAGTACTTC. Translation gives CASSLEFRGFRETQYF. The V gene is TRBV7-2, the J gene TRBJ2-5; TRBD2 is a possible D gene (5 bases). The CDR3 sequence is 16 residues long. V shed 1 base and J shed 5 bases, with 17 bases lying between them. From germline, CDR1 is SGHTA and CDR2 FQGNSA.

The J gene is TRBJ1-5, the V gene TRBV20-1, with 8 nucleotides matching TRBD1. The CDR3 has 14 amino acids. From germline, CDR1 is DFQATT and CDR2 SNEGSKA (reference sequence). With 0 bases clipped from V and 2 bases from J, the junction kept 0 bases outside the gene matches. DNA for the CDR3: TGCAGTGCTAGAGAGACAGGGGGCAATCAGCCCCAGCATTTT. Its protein product is CSARETGGNQPQHF.

This clonotype occurred a few times. The chain is built from TRBV27 and TRBJ1-1, with a possible D match to TRBD1 (5 bases). Germline V CDR1 and CDR2: MNHEY, SMNVEV (reference sequence). The CDR3 is 14 residues long. V lost 4 bases to trimming and J lost 1 base, with 10 bases between them. The DNA for the CDR3 is TGTGCCAGCAGTTACGGGGACTCGAACACTGAAGCTTTCTTT. It translates to CASSYGDSNTEAFF.

V is TRBV6-2 or TRBV6-3 and J is TRBJ1-2; 7 bases align to TRBD1. Germline V lookup: CDR1 MNHEY, CDR2 SVGEGT. V lost 8 bases and J lost 2; bases outside the gene matches: 2. The CDR3 length is 12 residues. CDR3 residues: CASGQANYGYTF. CDR3 DNA: TGTGCCAGCGGACAGGCCAACTATGGCTACACCTTC.

The rearrangement uses TRBV3-1 and TRBJ1-1; D uncertain. V dropped 1 base and J dropped 1 base, with 7 bases sitting between them. The CDR3 runs 14 residues. Germline V gene lookup returns CDR1 LGHDT and CDR2 YNNKEL (reference sequence). CDR3 nucleotide sequence: TGTGCCAGCAGCCAAGGGCACGCGAACACTGAAGCTTTCTTT. This gives the protein CASSQGHANTEAFF.

This clonotype has just a few counts. The rearrangement joins TRBV20-1 to TRBJ2-7; 8 positions agree with TRBD2. Trimming removed 8 bases from V and 5 bases from J; junction bases left unmatched: 11. Germline CDR1 reads DFQATT; CDR2 reads SNEGSKA (reference sequence). CDR3 length: 13 amino acids. DNA of the CDR3: TGCAGTTTAGAGCGGGGGCGCGACCACGAGCAGTACTTC. Protein sequence: CSLERGRDHEQYF.